The T cell receptor (beta chain) described here comes from a study of blood T cell repertoires in COVID-19 (dated by TCRdb to between 2020 and 2021). Notes on the research overall: Samples covering the acute and convalescent phases of COVID-19 were provided by collaborators in the United States, Italy and Spain. The prospective study material was composed of cDNA or gDNA derived from T cells, B-cell-depleted T cells, or PBMCs. Subjects who had been exposed to COVID-19, were actively infected with it, or had recovered from it provided the deeply sampled blood TCRbeta repertoires that made up the dataset. The repertoires were released in a freely available public database meant as a resource for research on the immune response to SARS-CoV-2. Samples were obtained from the ongoing ImmuneRACE study (first 160 participants) and from over 1,000 subjects provided by 6 global collaborators. The sample metadata nearly always contained a de-identified subject ID, COVID-19 status, age in years and sex. Where available, HLA class I and class II types were taken from metadata supplied by the sample provider and were not determined by assay-based typing.

Comments on this clone: It lacks a known antigen. No qualities accompany the bases; no much larger clone lies one base away.

Broader findings and caveats from the paper: The quantity of clinical and demographic metadata differed by source and by participant and was supplied without curation.

CDR1 and CDR2 were assigned from the germline V gene as WSHSY and SAAADI. Reading from cysteine to phenylalanine, the CDR3 counts 16 amino acids. Only the CDR3 region is kept as DNA, spanning 48 bases read in frame from base 1. A distance of 14 bases separates the germline ends of V and J, which lose 1 base and 4 bases respectively. Participants in the prospective study were aged roughly 18 to 100 years, lived in about two dozen United States geographic areas, and enrolled through a virtual design. Cohort assignment in the prospective study relied on participant-reported clinical history from a screening survey and a study questionnaire. In the prospective study, whole blood, serum and a nasopharyngeal or oropharyngeal swab were collected from each participant by mobile phlebotomists. Additional blood draws and questionnaires over an approximately two-month period could optionally be provided by prospective study participants. Prospective study blood samples were shipped either frozen or at room temperature before DNA extraction.

The immunoSEQ Assay, a bias-controlled multiplex PCR, was used to amplify TCRbeta CDR3 regions from genomic DNA. The source study handled its data this way. Nucleated cell counts per sample were estimated from amplification of reference gene primers within the assay. To quantify the absolute abundance of each unique TCRbeta CDR3 rearrangement, sequence reads were collapsed and filtered. Productive Simpson clonality was computed per sample as the square root of Simpson's diversity index over productive rearrangements. Entries here come from immuneACCESS through TCRdb and include only in-frame sequences with V and J called. Some clones fail to appear in such tables; in the studies checked, an unresolved V gene covers under half of the shortfall, and the cause of the remainder is unknown. Clonal size and the V and J genes are those of that table, whereas D and trimming came from the DNA. This sample has hundreds of thousands of clones in its table, and about nine tenths of those were observed once. The ten largest clonotypes hold approximately 2.8% of the sample.

The clonotype originates from a woman in her twenties or thirties with acute COVID-19. Sequenced material: PBMCs or T cells enriched from blood (not recorded which). The chain is assembled from TRBV10-2 and TRBJ1-5; the D gene is perhaps TRBD1, from 6 matching bases. The CDR3 is CASSEWLRGPNQPQHF. The nucleotide sequence is TGCGCCAGCAGTGAGTGGCTCAGGGGACCGAATCAGCCCCAGCATTTT.